This TCR beta chain was captured in a study of T-cell memory formation after mild COVID-19. This CDR3 contains 14 residues. V was pared by 1 base and J by 4 bases, with 11 bases between. Per germline, CDR1 SEHNR and CDR2 FQNEAQ (reference sequence). Each CDR3 protein gets one entry after TCRdb re-called the 5' RACE reads with MiXCR. Of about 430,000 distinct CDR3 sequences in the sample, approximately 19% were seen once. The specimen sequenced was PBMCs or a T cell subset sorted from them (not recorded which). The chain recombines TRBV7-9 with TRBJ2-7, with D unclear. This sequence originates from a man aged 18 to 30 who had mild COVID-19 (a few samples of this study predate the infection). Cell type and time point are not known. CDR3 in DNA: TGTGCCAGCAGCTTAGGCCAGGTGGATTACGAGCAGTACTTC. It encodes CASSLGQVDYEQYF.